The T cell receptor beta chain under discussion was sequenced for a study of blood T cell repertoires in COVID-19 (dated by TCRdb to 2018 to 2021). For the study in its entirety: The collaborator samples originated in the United States, Italy and Spain and spanned the acute and convalescent phases of COVID-19. The material from the prospective study consisted of cDNA or gDNA derived from T cells, B-cell-depleted T cells, or PBMCs. Deeply sampled blood TCRbeta repertoires from subjects exposed to, actively infected with, or recovered from COVID-19 were included in the dataset. A freely available public database, intended as a resource for researchers studying the immune response to SARS-CoV-2, is where the repertoires were released. Samples were obtained from the ongoing ImmuneRACE study (first 160 participants) and from approximately 1,200 subjects provided by 6 global collaborators. The sample metadata nearly always contained a de-identified subject ID, COVID-19 status, age in years and sex. Where HLA class I and class II types were available, the types were taken from metadata supplied by the sample provider, not from assay-based typing.

At one collaborating source in Seattle, patients were enrolled during active infection and were followed longitudinally through the course of disease. Whole blood was collected in K2EDTA tubes by collaborating institutions according to the institutions' own protocols. For TCRbeta analysis, collaborators shipped samples in one of three forms: frozen whole blood, isolated PBMCs, or DNA extracted from either of those sample types. From cysteine to phenylalanine, the CDR3 is 13 amino acids long. The entry retains the CDR3 DNA only, 39 bases that are in frame from base 1. CDR1 SGHDT and CDR2 YYEEEE are derived from the germline V gene. Clipping removes 3 bases from V and 11 bases from J, with 5 as the unmatched junction base count. Worth noting for this clone: The antigen this receptor binds is unknown. Base quality data are lacking; no much larger clone is found one base away.

TCRbeta CDR3 regions were amplified from genomic DNA using the immunoSEQ Assay, a bias-controlled multiplex PCR. In the authors' own workflow: The number of nucleated cells in each sample was estimated by amplification of reference gene primers within the assay. To quantify the absolute abundance of each unique TCRbeta CDR3 rearrangement, sequence reads were collapsed and filtered. For each sample, productive Simpson clonality was calculated as the square root of Simpson's diversity index across productive rearrangements. Held by TCRdb, this immuneACCESS table contains in-frame sequences only and omits some clones. Under half of the omission traces to an unresolved V gene where checked; the cause of the rest is unknown. V and J calls and clone size follow that table, whereas D and trimming were derived from the DNA. The sample yields tens of thousands of clones; about 92% were counted once. The ten biggest clones cover 6.7% of the sample.

Overall study results and their limits: Clinical and demographic metadata were provided uncurated, with the amount varying by source and participant.

Input material: peripheral blood. The V gene is TRBV5-6 and the J gene is TRBJ2-1, and 10 junctional nucleotides match TRBD2. The TCR was taken from a man between 18 and 29 years old with COVID-19, enrolled during active disease. The CDR3 amino acid sequence is: CASSSGLANQQFF. The nucleotide sequence reads TGTGCCAGCAGCTCGGGACTAGCGAACCAGCAGTTCTTC.